This entry is about one TCR beta chain. Antigen unknown. This sample was taken from a study of tumor-infiltrating lymphocytes in primary liver carcinoma. The researchers produced TCR beta cDNA from about 510 ng total RNA with a constant-region primer. Generation of the TCR beta libraries relied on three nested multiplex PCR rounds using slightly modified ARM-PCR. A C-beta reverse primer and TRBV1-TRBV30 forward primers served in each of the first two PCR rounds, at ten to eleven cycles apiece. From the multiplex PCR reads, TCRdb called clonotypes with MiXCR, one entry per CDR3 protein. The table lists 150,000 to 200,000 distinct CDR3 sequences, around 81% of them singletons. Taking roughly 20-32 mg of unsorted bulk tissue, the authors co-extracted RNA and DNA. At sampling, these chronic HBV carriers had received no treatment. Over 80% of the cells in every tumor sample were viable tumor cells. CDR3 length: 14 amino acids. CDR1 and CDR2 from the germline V gene are ENHRY and SYGVKD. Deletions cut 8 bases from V and 5 bases from J, with 18 bases between.

Study-wide points: Only about 7.5-24% of top clones showed up in all five tumor regions.

The V call is TRBV10-3, the J call TRBJ1-1; D might be TRBD1 (6 bases). The TCR comes from a man aged 40-49 years with primary liver carcinoma and hepatitis B virus infection. The sequencing sample was made of tumor tissue from primary liver carcinoma. The CDR3 protein is CAIQGGGVDTEAFF. The CDR3 region has the DNA TGTGCCATCCAAGGGGGAGGAGTGGATACTGAAGCTTTCTTT.